Listed below are T cell receptor beta chains from one sample, sequenced in a study of STAT5B mutations in CD4+ large granular lymphocyte leukemia. TCRdb's table, derived via immunoSEQ multiplex PCR, lists solely in-frame clones and lacks some. In the table there are roughly 40,000 clones, around 86% of which are singletons. The sample consisted of CD4+ T cells from blood buffy coats. The source is a human donor in good health. The CDR3 runs from the conserved cysteine through the conserved F or W. Each record gives: V gene, clone size, D gene, J gene, CDR3 protein, CDR3 DNA. A D gene is named only where the DNA matches it firmly. Clone sizes are given selectively: once, few, many, or a class where the clone is expanded.

>TRBV7-9|few|-|TRBJ1-1
CASSLGFGTEAFF
TGTGCCAGCAGCTTAGGTTTTGGCACTGAAGCTTTCTTT
>TRBV7-3|few|-|TRBJ1-1
CASSSAGNTEAFF
TGTGCCAGCAGCTCAGCAGGGAACACTGAAGCTTTCTTT
>TRBV6-1|-|-|TRBJ2-6
CASSEEVRGIAGANVLTF
TGTGCCAGCAGTGAAGAGGTCAGGGGCATAGCTGGGGCCAACGTCCTGACTTTC
>TRBV6-5|-|-|TRBJ1-4
CASSYRNRRDEKLFF
TGTGCCAGCAGTTACCGAAACAGGCGGGATGAAAAACTGTTTTTT
>TRBV5-1|-|TRBD2|TRBJ2-7
CASSVGTSGTYEQYF
TGCGCCAGCAGCGTCGGGACTAGCGGGACATACGAGCAGTACTTC
>TRBV7-2|once|-|TRBJ1-2
CASSLAPQGPANYGYTF
TGTGCCAGCAGCTTAGCGCCACAGGGACCAGCTAACTATGGCTACACCTTC
>TRBV28|-|-|TRBJ2-1
CASSLGSETAYNEQFF
TGTGCCAGCAGTTTAGGATCGGAGACAGCCTACAATGAGCAGTTCTTC
>TRBV25-1|-|-|TRBJ1-1
CASSLQANTEAFF
TGTGCCAGCAGCCTACAGGCGAACACTGAAGCTTTCTTT
>TRBV29-1|-|-|TRBJ1-1
CSVGYSEAFF
TGCAGCGTTGGTTACTCCGAAGCTTTCTTT
>TRBV9|-|-|TRBJ2-2
CASSDIGVTGELFF
TGTGCCAGCAGCGATATAGGGGTGACCGGGGAGCTGTTTTTT
>TRBV27|-|-|TRBJ1-5
CASRRGVSSNQPQHF
TGTGCCAGCCGTAGGGGGGTCAGTAGCAATCAGCCCCAGCATTTT
>TRBV6-5|-|-|TRBJ2-5
CASSYYRGAETQYF
TGTGCCAGCAGTTACTACCGGGGCGCGGAGACCCAGTACTTC
>TRBV29-1|once|-|TRBJ1-4
CSVAGLTNEKLFF
TGCAGCGTTGCTGGACTTACTAATGAAAAACTGTTTTTT
>TRBV6-6|-|-|TRBJ1-1
CASGPTGGNTEAFF
TGTGCCAGCGGACCTACAGGAGGTAACACTGAAGCTTTCTTT
>TRBV5-1|-|TRBD2|TRBJ2-3
CASSVSSGSTDTQYF
TGCGCCAGCAGCGTTTCTAGCGGAAGCACAGATACGCAGTATTTT
>TRBV7-8|-|-|TRBJ2-7
CASSLAVGRKGPYEQYF
TGTGCCAGCAGCTTAGCAGTGGGGCGTAAGGGGCCCTACGAGCAGTACTTC
>TRBV7-2|-|-|TRBJ2-4
CASSLQGYGKNIQYF
TGTGCCAGCAGCTTACAGGGATACGGCAAAAACATTCAGTACTTC
>TRBV30|-|TRBD1|TRBJ2-1
CAWNLRQGVSNEQFF
TGTGCCTGGAATCTGAGACAGGGGGTAAGCAATGAGCAGTTCTTC
>TRBV6-6|-|-|TRBJ1-5
CASSYSSGNQPQHF
TGTGCCAGCAGTTACTCGTCGGGCAATCAGCCCCAGCATTTT
>TRBV18|-|-|TRBJ1-3
CASSPPATGSSGNTIYF
TGTGCCAGCTCACCACCGGCCACAGGGTCCTCTGGAAACACCATATATTTT
>TRBV28|few|-|TRBJ2-6
CASSLLAGANVLTF
TGTGCCAGCAGTTTACTAGCTGGGGCCAACGTCCTGACTTTC
>TRBV4-3|-|TRBD1|TRBJ1-1
CASSQDPQGANTEAFF
TGCGCCAGCAGCCAAGATCCCCAGGGGGCGAACACTGAAGCTTTCTTT
>TRBV10-1|-|-|TRBJ2-5
CASSGQGGQETQYF
TGCGCCAGCAGCGGACAGGGAGGGCAAGAGACCCAGTACTTC